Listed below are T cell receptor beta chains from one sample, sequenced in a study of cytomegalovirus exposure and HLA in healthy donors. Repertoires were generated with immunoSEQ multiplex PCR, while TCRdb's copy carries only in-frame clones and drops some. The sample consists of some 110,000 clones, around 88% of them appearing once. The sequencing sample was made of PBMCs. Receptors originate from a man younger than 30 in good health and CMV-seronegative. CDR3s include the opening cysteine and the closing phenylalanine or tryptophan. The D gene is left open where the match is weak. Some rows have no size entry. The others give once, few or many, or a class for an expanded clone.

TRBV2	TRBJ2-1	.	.	TGTGCCAGCAGCAAGACGGGCTCCTACAATGAGCAGTTCTTC	CASSKTGSYNEQFF
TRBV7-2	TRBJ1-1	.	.	TGTGCCAGCAGCTTATCACGACTCAGGAACACTGAAGCTTTCTTT	CASSLSRLRNTEAFF
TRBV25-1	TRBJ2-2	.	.	TGTGCCAGCAGTGAATATACAAACACCCGAGACAGGACCGGGGAGCTGTTTTTT	CASSEYTNTRDRTGELFF
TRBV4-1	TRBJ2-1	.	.	TGCGCCAGCAGCCAGGGCCCCGACTACATCCTCAATGAGCAGTTCTTC	CASSQGPDYILNEQFF
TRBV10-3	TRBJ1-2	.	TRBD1	TGTGCCATCAGTGGGGGACAGGGGTCTGGTTTTGGCTATGGCTACACCTTC	CAISGGQGSGFGYGYTF
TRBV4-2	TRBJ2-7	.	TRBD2	TGTGCCAGCAGCCCGGGACTAGCGGGAGGGAGCTCCTACGAGCAGTACTTC	CASSPGLAGGSSYEQYF
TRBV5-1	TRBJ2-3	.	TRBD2	TGCGCCAGCAGTACTAGCGGGGTTCAAAGCACAGATACGCAGTATTTT	CASSTSGVQSTDTQYF
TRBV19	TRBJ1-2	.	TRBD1	TGTGCCATCCGGGACAGGGATGGCTATGGCTACACCTTC	CAIRDRDGYGYTF
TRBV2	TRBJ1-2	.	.	TGTGCCAGCTGGGCAGAGCCAGGGGATCCTAACTATGGCTACACCTTC	CASWAEPGDPNYGYTF
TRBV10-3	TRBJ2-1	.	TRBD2	TGTGCCATCAGTGGTGGGACTAGCGGGAGTAGGGGCTCCTACAATGAGCAGTTCTTC	CAISGGTSGSRGSYNEQFF
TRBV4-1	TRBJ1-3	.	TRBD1	TGCGCCAGCAGCCAAACCGGGACAGCCTCTGGAAACACCATATATTTT	CASSQTGTASGNTIYF
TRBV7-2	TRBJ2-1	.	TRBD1	TGTGCCAGCAGCCGGGACAGGGACAATGAGCAGTTCTTC	CASSRDRDNEQFF
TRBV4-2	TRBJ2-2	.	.	TGTGCCAGCAGCCAAGATGCAGGGATTGGCACCGGGGAGCTGTTTTTT	CASSQDAGIGTGELFF
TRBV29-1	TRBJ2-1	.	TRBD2	TGCAGCGCCGGGACTAGCGGGGGGAGCTCCTACAATGAGCAGTTCTTC	CSAGTSGGSSYNEQFF
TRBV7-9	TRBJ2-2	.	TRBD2	TGTGCCAGCAGCTCGGTAGCGGGTACGAACACCGGGGAGCTGTTTTTT	CASSSVAGTNTGELFF
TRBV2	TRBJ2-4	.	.	TGTGCCAGCAGTGTAGGGGTAGCCAAAAACATTCAGTACTTC	CASSVGVAKNIQYF
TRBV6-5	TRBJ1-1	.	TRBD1	TGTGCCAGCAGACCCGACAGGGCCGAAGAGACTGAAGCTTTCTTT	CASRPDRAEETEAFF
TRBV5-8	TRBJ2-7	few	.	TGTGCCAGCCGACAGGACTCCTACGAGCAGTACTTC	CASRQDSYEQYF
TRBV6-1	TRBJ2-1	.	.	TGTGCCAGCAGTAGACAGGCCTCATACAATGAGCAGTTCTTC	CASSRQASYNEQFF
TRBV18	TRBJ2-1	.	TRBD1	TGTGCCAGCTCACCACAGGGACAGAAGAACAATGAGCAGTTCTTC	CASSPQGQKNNEQFF
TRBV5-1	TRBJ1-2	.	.	TGCGCCAGCAGCCTCCGGGGAGGGGCGCATACTTATGGCTACACCTTC	CASSLRGGAHTYGYTF
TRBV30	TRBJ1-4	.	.	TGTGCCTGGAGCGAAGAGAATGAAAAACTGTTTTTT	CAWSEENEKLFF
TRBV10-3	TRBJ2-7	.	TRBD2	TGTGCCATCAGCGGAGGGACTAGCGGGAGGATTAGCTCCTACGAGCAGTACTTC	CAISGGTSGRISSYEQYF
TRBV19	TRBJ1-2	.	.	TGTGCCAGTAGTATAGTGGGGGGGATGCCCTATGGCTACACCTTC	CASSIVGGMPYGYTF
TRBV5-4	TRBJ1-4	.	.	TGTGCCAGCAGCCACGCGGAGACCCCCAATGAAAAACTGTTTTTT	CASSHAETPNEKLFF
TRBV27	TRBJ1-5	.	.	TGTGCCAGCAGTTTGGGGCAGGGGCCCAATCAGCCCCAGCATTTT	CASSLGQGPNQPQHF
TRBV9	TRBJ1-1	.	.	TGTGCCAGCAGCGTAGTCCAGGGAGGGACTGAAGCTTTCTTT	CASSVVQGGTEAFF
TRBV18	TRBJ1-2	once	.	TGTGCCAGCTCACCACCGCGGATTGAAGGGGCGGGGGGCTACACCTTC	CASSPPRIEGAGGYTF
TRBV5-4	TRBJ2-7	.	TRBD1	TGTGCCAGCAGTCTGAGCCCGGACAGGGTGTCTGACGAGCAGTACTTC	CASSLSPDRVSDEQYF
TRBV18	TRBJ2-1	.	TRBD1	TGTGCCAGCTCACCAGCCGGGACAGGGAACAAAGGTGAGCAGTTCTTC	CASSPAGTGNKGEQFF
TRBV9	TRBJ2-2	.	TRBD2	TGTGCCAGCAGCGTAGACGTCACCGGGACTAGCGGGGTCAACACCGGGGAGCTGTTTTTT	CASSVDVTGTSGVNTGELFF
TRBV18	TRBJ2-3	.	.	TGTGCCAGCTCACCATTCAGGTTGCAGTCAGATACGCAGTATTTT	CASSPFRLQSDTQYF
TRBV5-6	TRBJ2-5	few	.	TGTGCCAGCACCTCATCACCCTCTAGAATCGAGACCCAGTACTTC	CASTSSPSRIETQYF
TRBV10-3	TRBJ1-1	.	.	TGTGCCATCAGCCCCCGAACCGGAGGTGACACTGAAGCTTTCTTT	CAISPRTGGDTEAFF
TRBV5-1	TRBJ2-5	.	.	TGCGCCAGCAGTCCCGGGACAACACAAGAGACCCAGTACTTC	CASSPGTTQETQYF
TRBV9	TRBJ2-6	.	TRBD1	TGTGCCAGCAGCGCCCTGACAGGGGCTGGGGCCAACGTCCTGACTTTC	CASSALTGAGANVLTF
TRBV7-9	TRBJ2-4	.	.	TGTGCCAGCAGCTTAATCGCGGAAAACATTCAGTACTTC	CASSLIAENIQYF
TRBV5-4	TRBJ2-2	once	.	TGTGCCAGCAGCTTGATCGGTGGAGAGAGGAACACCGGGGAGCTGTTTTTT	CASSLIGGERNTGELFF
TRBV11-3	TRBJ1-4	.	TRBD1	TGTGCCAGCGCACAGGGGGCGCTTGGAAAACTGTTTTTT	CASAQGALGKLFF
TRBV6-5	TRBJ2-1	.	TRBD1	TGTGCCAGCCGCCGACAGGGGGCCTACAATGAGCAGTTCTTC	CASRRQGAYNEQFF
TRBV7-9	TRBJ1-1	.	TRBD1	TGTGCCAGCAGCCCACAGGGGAAGAACACTGAAGCTTTCTTT	CASSPQGKNTEAFF
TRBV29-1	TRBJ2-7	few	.	TGCAGCGTCACTACAAGCTCCTACGAGCAGTACTTC	CSVTTSSYEQYF
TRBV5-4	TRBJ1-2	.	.	TGTGCCAGCAGCTTGGCCCCTTGGGCAGCGGATCATGGCTACACCTTC	CASSLAPWAADHGYTF
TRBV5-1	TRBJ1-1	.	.	TGCGCCAGCAGGACCCATTTAGTCAGGGAAGGTGGTGAAGCTTTCTTT	CASRTHLVREGGEAFF
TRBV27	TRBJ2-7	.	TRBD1	TGTGCCAGCAGTTTATATCCTAACAGGGGTCGATACTACGAGCAGTACTTC	CASSLYPNRGRYYEQYF
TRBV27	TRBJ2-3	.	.	TGTGCCAGCAGTGCCTACCGCACAGATACGCAGTATTTT	CASSAYRTDTQYF
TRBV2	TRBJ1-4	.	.	TGTGCCAGCAGCCCGGGAGGTGAAAAACTGTTTTTT	CASSPGGEKLFF
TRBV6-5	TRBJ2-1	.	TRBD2	TGTGCCAGCAGTTACGGGACTAGCTTCGATGAGCAGTTCTTC	CASSYGTSFDEQFF
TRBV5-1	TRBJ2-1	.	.	TGCGCCAGCAGCCTGGCCCGGAGCTCCTACAATGAGCAGTTCTTC	CASSLARSSYNEQFF
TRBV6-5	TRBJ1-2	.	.	TGTGCCAGCAGAACGGGGGGAAACGTCCGCTATGGCTACACCTTC	CASRTGGNVRYGYTF
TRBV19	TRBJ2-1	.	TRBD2	TGTGCCAGTAGTATCCCTAGCGGGGCGTCCTCCTACAATGAGCAGTTCTTC	CASSIPSGASSYNEQFF
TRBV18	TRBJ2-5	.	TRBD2	TGTGCCAGCTCACCACTCGCTAGCGGGCAAGAGACCCAGTACTTC	CASSPLASGQETQYF